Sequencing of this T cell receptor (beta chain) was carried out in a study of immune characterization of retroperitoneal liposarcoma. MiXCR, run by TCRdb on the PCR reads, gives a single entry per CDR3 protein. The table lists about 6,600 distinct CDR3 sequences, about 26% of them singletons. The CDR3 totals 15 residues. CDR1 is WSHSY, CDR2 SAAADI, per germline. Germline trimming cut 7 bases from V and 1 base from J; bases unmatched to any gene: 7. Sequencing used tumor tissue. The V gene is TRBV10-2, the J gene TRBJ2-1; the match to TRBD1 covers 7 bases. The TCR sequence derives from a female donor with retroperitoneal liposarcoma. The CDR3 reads CASMRRDSSYNEQFF. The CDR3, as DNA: TGCGCCAGCATGCGCCGGGACAGTTCCTACAATGAGCAGTTCTTC.